This T cell receptor beta chain was retrieved from a study of CD8 T cells in Susac syndrome. The count of this clonotype is one. When the RNA was reverse transcribed, random hexamers were used with an input of roughly 0.45 to 1 ug. Amplification of the TCR beta CDR3 was carried out by immunoSEQ multiplex PCR, which spanned a total of 54 Vbeta and 13 Jbeta segments. Each CDR3 protein is one row after TCRdb ran MiXCR on the immunoSEQ multiplex PCR reads. The sample lists some 170,000 distinct CDR3 sequences, just under 95% seen once, with more than 0.11% in the top ten. With 4 bases clipped from V and 0 bases from J, the junction kept 5 bases outside the gene matches. Germline CDR1 reads DFQATT; CDR2 reads SNEGSKA (reference sequence). The CDR3 loop spans 14 amino acids.

The genes are TRBV20-1 and TRBJ1-1, with 7 bases aligning to TRBD1. Sequenced input: CD4+ T cells from PBMCs. This sequence originates from a human donor in good health. The CDR3 bases are TGCAGTGCTACAGCGGGACAGTTGAACACTGAAGCTTTCTTT. Protein product: CSATAGQLNTEAFF.